Listed below are T cell receptor beta chains from one sample, sequenced in a study of blood T cell repertoires in COVID-19. The data were produced by immunoSEQ multiplex PCR, yet TCRdb's version contains in-frame clones alone and is incomplete. Of roughly 480,000 clones listed, 89% were seen once; the top ten hold over 0.7%. What was sequenced was peripheral blood. All receptors come from a man between 18 and 29 years old with COVID-19, enrolled during active disease. Both conserved end residues are part of each CDR3. D genes are given only for firm matches. Size values are once, few and many counts, or a class for expanded clones, and some rows have none.

J gene: TRBJ2-3; D gene: NA; V gene: TRBV7-9; CDR3 length: 12; clone size: NA; CDR3 protein: CASSRGTDTQYF; CDR3 DNA: TGTGCCAGCAGCCGGGGCACAGATACGCAGTATTTT
J gene: TRBJ2-3; D gene: TRBD2; V gene: TRBV4-1; CDR3 length: 19; clone size: NA; CDR3 protein: CASSQLGLAGTSSTDTQYF; CDR3 DNA: TGCGCCAGCAGCCAACTGGGACTAGCGGGGACGTCTAGCACAGATACGCAGTATTTT
J gene: TRBJ2-1; D gene: TRBD2; V gene: TRBV2; CDR3 length: 16; clone size: NA; CDR3 protein: CASCPGGTSSYNEQFF; CDR3 DNA: TGTGCCAGCTGCCCGGGGGGGACCAGCTCCTACAATGAGCAGTTCTTC
J gene: TRBJ2-1; D gene: TRBD2; V gene: TRBV7-2; CDR3 length: 16; clone size: NA; CDR3 protein: CASSSPLERERYEQFF; CDR3 DNA: TGTGCCAGCAGCTCCCCCCTCGAGCGGGAGAGGTATGAGCAGTTCTTC
J gene: TRBJ2-7; D gene: NA; V gene: TRBV19; CDR3 length: 15; clone size: once; CDR3 protein: CASSSSGRSSYEQYF; CDR3 DNA: TGTGCCAGTAGTAGTAGTGGCAGGTCGTCTTACGAGCAGTACTTC
J gene: TRBJ1-1; D gene: NA; V gene: TRBV12-3/TRBV12-4; CDR3 length: 13; clone size: NA; CDR3 protein: CASSLGRNTEAFF; CDR3 DNA: TGTGCCAGCAGTTTAGGTCGGAACACTGAAGCTTTCTTT
J gene: TRBJ2-7; D gene: NA; V gene: TRBV10-1; CDR3 length: 13; clone size: few; CDR3 protein: CASSGQSSYEQYF; CDR3 DNA: TGCGCCAGCAGTGGACAGAGCTCCTACGAGCAGTACTTC
J gene: TRBJ2-2; D gene: TRBD1; V gene: TRBV7-2; CDR3 length: 16; clone size: NA; CDR3 protein: CASSRGQGAVNGELFF; CDR3 DNA: TGTGCCAGCAGCCGGGGACAGGGGGCAGTTAACGGGGAGCTGTTTTTT
J gene: TRBJ1-2; D gene: NA; V gene: TRBV6-5; CDR3 length: 15; clone size: NA; CDR3 protein: CASSLISTGSYGYTF; CDR3 DNA: TGTGCCAGCAGTTTAATTTCGACAGGCAGCTATGGCTACACCTTC
J gene: TRBJ2-5; D gene: TRBD2; V gene: TRBV27; CDR3 length: 16; clone size: NA; CDR3 protein: CASSLFHRTSGETQYF; CDR3 DNA: TGTGCCAGCAGTTTATTTCACAGGACTAGCGGAGAGACCCAGTACTTC
J gene: TRBJ2-5; D gene: TRBD2; V gene: TRBV27; CDR3 length: 17; clone size: NA; CDR3 protein: CASSLWGLAGRQETQYF; CDR3 DNA: TGTGCCAGCAGTTTATGGGGACTAGCGGGTAGACAAGAGACCCAGTACTTC
J gene: TRBJ1-6; D gene: NA; V gene: TRBV29-1; CDR3 length: 13; clone size: NA; CDR3 protein: CSAGDRRDSPLHF; CDR3 DNA: TGCAGCGCCGGTGACAGGCGGGATTCACCCCTCCACTTT
J gene: TRBJ2-7; D gene: TRBD2; V gene: TRBV5-1; CDR3 length: 14; clone size: NA; CDR3 protein: CASSLTGGAYEQYF; CDR3 DNA: TGCGCCAGCAGCTTGACGGGGGGAGCGTACGAGCAGTACTTC
J gene: TRBJ2-7; D gene: TRBD1; V gene: TRBV7-9; CDR3 length: 14; clone size: NA; CDR3 protein: CASSSSGQIYEQYF; CDR3 DNA: TGTGCCAGCAGCTCATCGGGACAGATCTACGAGCAGTACTTC
J gene: TRBJ2-7; D gene: NA; V gene: TRBV5-1; CDR3 length: 15; clone size: NA; CDR3 protein: CASSPGVGSPYEQYF; CDR3 DNA: TGCGCCAGCAGCCCCGGGGTGGGATCCCCCTACGAGCAGTACTTC
J gene: TRBJ1-3; D gene: TRBD1; V gene: TRBV5-4; CDR3 length: 18; clone size: NA; CDR3 protein: CASSLNIAGTGNGDTIYF; CDR3 DNA: TGTGCCAGCAGCTTGAACATCGCTGGGACAGGGAATGGGGACACCATATATTTT
J gene: TRBJ2-3; D gene: NA; V gene: TRBV3-1/TRBV3-2; CDR3 length: 12; clone size: NA; CDR3 protein: CASSQESGGQYF; CDR3 DNA: TGTGCCAGCAGCCAAGAATCCGGCGGTCAGTATTTT
J gene: TRBJ1-6; D gene: NA; V gene: TRBV2; CDR3 length: 14; clone size: NA; CDR3 protein: CASRGHLDNSPLHF; CDR3 DNA: TGTGCCAGCAGGGGACATCTAGATAATTCACCCCTCCACTTT
J gene: TRBJ1-4; D gene: NA; V gene: TRBV5-1; CDR3 length: 14; clone size: NA; CDR3 protein: CASSAFATNEKLFF; CDR3 DNA: TGCGCCAGCAGCGCGTTTGCAACTAATGAAAAACTGTTTTTT
J gene: TRBJ1-5; D gene: NA; V gene: TRBV21-1; CDR3 length: 15; clone size: NA; CDR3 protein: CASSLRTGTNQPQHF; CDR3 DNA: TGTGCCAGCAGCTTACGGACAGGGACAAATCAGCCCCAGCATTTT
J gene: TRBJ2-7; D gene: NA; V gene: TRBV7-9; CDR3 length: 15; clone size: NA; CDR3 protein: CASSQSRTDRYEQYF; CDR3 DNA: TGTGCCAGCAGCCAGTCTCGGACAGATCGCTACGAGCAGTACTTC
J gene: TRBJ2-7; D gene: NA; V gene: TRBV29-1; CDR3 length: 13; clone size: once; CDR3 protein: CSVGLLSSYEQYF; CDR3 DNA: TGCAGCGTTGGTTTACTGAGCTCCTACGAGCAGTACTTC
J gene: TRBJ2-7; D gene: NA; V gene: TRBV6-5; CDR3 length: 12; clone size: NA; CDR3 protein: CASSYRGYEQYF; CDR3 DNA: TGTGCCAGCAGTTACAGGGGCTACGAGCAGTACTTC
J gene: TRBJ2-3; D gene: TRBD1; V gene: TRBV6-5; CDR3 length: 15; clone size: NA; CDR3 protein: CASSRTGVGSDTQYF; CDR3 DNA: TGTGCCAGCAGTAGGACAGGGGTCGGATCAGATACGCAGTATTTT